Following are 28 T cell receptor beta chains from one sample sequenced in a study of T cells in Graves' hyperthyroidism and ophthalmopathy. There were TCR beta CDR3 regions amplified from RNA transcripts. TCR CDR3 regions were first amplified by RT-PCR with HTBI primers. TCRdb ran MiXCR on the multiplex PCR reads and lists one entry per CDR3 protein. The sample lists around 370,000 distinct CDR3 sequences, about 18% occurring once. The source material was blood. All receptors come from a man aged 18 to 35 with Graves' ophthalmopathy.

This clonotype was seen a few times. This chain joins TRBV7-8 and TRBJ2-1; 9 nucleotides align to TRBD2. The germline CDR1 and CDR2 sequences are SGHVS and FQNEAQ. The V segment lost 8 bases and the J segment 7 bases; nucleotides outside the gene matches: 6. The CDR3 runs 13 residues. The CDR3 nucleotides read TGTGCCAGCTTGGGTAGCGGGGGAAATGAGCAGTTCTTC. Translated, it gives CASLGSGGNEQFF.

This clonotype was counted between two and nine times. The chain combines TRBV9 with TRBJ1-1, with D maybe TRBD1 (6 bases). Trimming removed 0 bases at V and 6 bases at J, with 9 bases between. Germline lookup yields CDR1 SGDLS and CDR2 YYNGEE. The CDR3 loop spans 13 amino acids. Written as DNA, the CDR3 is TGTGCCAGCAGCGTAGTGGGGGCTGCTGAAGCTTTCTTT. Its protein product is CASSVVGAAEAFF.

This clonotype was seen at least ten times. This rearrangement joins TRBV2 to TRBJ2-4, with D perhaps TRBD1 (6 bases). Trimming removed 4 bases at V and 7 bases at J, with 14 bases between. This CDR3 has 14 residues. Germline loops: CDR1 SNHLY, CDR2 FYNNEI. The CDR3 loop reads CASSAGGGQNIQYF. DNA for the CDR3: TGTGCCAGCAGTGCAGGTGGGGGCCAGAACATTCAGTACTTC.

This clonotype has only a few counts. The rearrangement joins TRBV9 to TRBJ2-2; D unclear. From germline, CDR1 is SGDLS and CDR2 YYNGEE. The V and J ends lost 0 bases and 3 bases respectively, with 12 bases between them. The CDR3 runs 16 residues. CDR3 bases: TGTGCCAGCAGCGTAGACCCCAATAGGGACACCGGGGAGCTGTTTTTT. Its translation: CASSVDPNRDTGELFF.

This clonotype showed up many times. The chain has TRBV11-2 and TRBJ2-7, with a possible D match to TRBD2 (5 bases). The CDR3 is made up of 15 amino acids. Trimming took 4 bases from V and 0 from J, leaving 13 bases between them. Germline CDR1 SGHAT, CDR2 FQNNGV. The CDR3 DNA reads TGTGCCAGCAGCTACCCGGACTCTTACTCCTACGAGCAGTACTTC. Its protein is CASSYPDSYSYEQYF.

This clonotype was seen many times. The V call is TRBV28, the J call TRBJ1-5; D not certain. From germline, CDR1 is MDHEN and CDR2 SYDVKM. Trimming removed 7 bases from V and 0 bases from J, with 13 bases in between. The CDR3 is made up of 15 amino acids. The DNA for the CDR3 is TGTGCCAGCACCATGGTGGGGAATAGCAATCAGCCCCAGCATTTT. This translates into CASTMVGNSNQPQHF.

To note about this clonotype: At one boundary the junction diverges from the germline segment, which might be a read error. This chain links TRBV14 with TRBJ2-5, with 14 positions matching TRBD2. The CDR3 totals 13 residues. Germline loops: CDR1 SGHDN, CDR2 FVKESK. In nucleotides, the CDR3 is TGTGCCGGCAGCCGGGGACTAGCGGGGGCCCCGTACTTC. This codes for CAGSRGLAGAPYF.

This clonotype showed up many times. The chain recombines TRBV27 with TRBJ1-6; maybe TRBD1 (5 bases). Germline loops: CDR1 MNHEY, CDR2 SMNVEV (reference sequence). The CDR3 totals 16 residues. The V end was cut by 6 bases, the J end by 2 bases, with 14 bases between. CDR3 sequence: CASSPTGIPYNSPLHF. The DNA of the CDR3 is TGTGCCAGCAGCCCTACAGGAATTCCCTATAATTCACCCCTCCACTTT.

Ten or more counts support this clonotype. The chain has TRBV5-1 and TRBJ2-3; 16 nucleotides agree with TRBD2. Germline CDR1 SGHRS, CDR2 YFSETQ. The CDR3 runs 18 residues. V lost 6 bases and J lost 2; bases outside the gene matches: 9. In nucleotides, the CDR3 is TGCGCCAGCACCTCCGGGACTAGCGGGGGGGCCGCCACAGATACGCAGTATTTT. It yields the protein CASTSGTSGGAATDTQYF.

This chain joins TRBV12-5 and TRBJ2-1; D ambiguous. Trimming cost V 8 bases and J 0 bases, with 17 bases left between them. The CDR3 has 16 amino acids. Germline loops: CDR1 LGHNT, CDR2 FRNRAP. The CDR3 sequence is CASMGPEPSSYNEQFF. As DNA, the CDR3 is TGTGCTAGTATGGGCCCGGAACCGAGCTCCTACAATGAGCAGTTCTTC.

CDR3 nucleotides: TGTGCCAGCAGTTTACAGACAGACTATGGCTACACCTTC. This gives the protein CASSLQTDYGYTF. The gene calls are TRBV28 and TRBJ1-2; D is perhaps TRBD1 (5 bases). The germline gives CDR1 MDHEN, CDR2 SYDVKM. This CDR3 has 13 residues. With 2 bases removed from V and 3 bases from J, the gap between germline ends came to 7 bases.

A remark on this clonotype: A read error may explain this, as a much larger clone is one base away. The chain has TRBV11-1 and TRBJ2-1; D possibly corresponds to TRBD1 (5 bases). CDR3 size: 13 residues. Germline CDR1 is SGHAT and CDR2 is FQDESV (reference sequence). The germline V and J ends were trimmed by 8 bases and 8 bases, with 16 bases remaining between them. The CDR3 sequence: CASGAGWSDEQFF. The DNA of the CDR3 is TGTGCCAGCGGAGCAGGGTGGTCTGATGAGCAGTTCTTC.

This sequence joins TRBV9 and TRBJ1-6, with no clear D. The V gene's germline CDR1 is SGDLS and CDR2 YYNGEE. V was trimmed by 0 bases and J by 7 bases, leaving 17 bases between them. The CDR3 runs 17 residues. The CDR3 bases are TGTGCCAGCAGCGTAGATGGAGGAACGTCGGGGAATTCACCCCTCCACTTT. This encodes CASSVDGGTSGNSPLHF.

This clonotype occurred many times. The chain joins TRBV20-1 to TRBJ1-1; D gene ambiguous. Trimming took off 5 bases at V and 0 bases at J, with 10 bases between the two ends. The CDR3 sequence is 13 residues long. Looked up from germline, CDR1 is DFQATT and CDR2 is SNEGSKA (reference sequence). The CDR3 spells CSALSSVNTEAFF. The CDR3 nucleotides are TGCAGTGCTCTTTCCTCAGTGAACACTGAAGCTTTCTTT.

This clonotype was observed many times. The chain is built from TRBV3-1 and TRBJ2-3; possibly TRBD1 for D (5 bases). Trimming cost V 2 bases and J 0 bases, with 12 bases left between them. Germline V gene sequence: CDR1 LGHDT, CDR2 YNNKEL (reference sequence). The CDR3 totals 16 residues. CDR3 sequence (DNA): TGTGCCAGCAGCCAACGAATCACAGGAAGCACAGATACGCAGTATTTT. This codes for CASSQRITGSTDTQYF.

This clonotype was recorded at least ten times. The chain is built from TRBV11-2 and TRBJ2-7, with 10 bases lining up with TRBD1. V shed 3 bases, J shed 4 bases, and the junction held 9 bases outside the gene matches. This CDR3 has 16 amino acids. CDR1 is SGHAT and CDR2 is FQNNGV in the germline V gene. The CDR3 reads CASSFLRDRGPYEQYF. Here the CDR3 DNA reads TGTGCCAGCAGCTTCCTCCGGGACAGGGGACCTTACGAGCAGTACTTC.

With regard to this clonotype: This sequence may be a read error, since a much larger clone differs from it by one base. The rearrangement links TRBV9 to TRBJ1-5, with TRBD1 matching over 9 bases. CDR1 is SGDLS, CDR2 YYNGEE, per germline. This CDR3 has 15 amino acids. The CDR3 here is CASSLEGQGHQPRHF. The CDR3 DNA follows: TGTGCCAGCAGTTTAGAGGGACAGGGCCATCAGCCCCGGCATTTT.

This clonotype was observed at least ten times. J is TRBJ1-2 and V is TRBV3-1; perhaps TRBD1 as D (6 bases). The CDR3 loop spans 15 amino acids. V lost 0 bases to trimming and J lost 4 bases, with 12 bases between them. The V gene's germline CDR1 is LGHDT and CDR2 YNNKEL (reference sequence). DNA for the CDR3: TGTGCCAGCAGCCAAGATGTAGGGGGGGGCTATGGCTACACCTTC. Encoded protein: CASSQDVGGGYGYTF. The variable domain in full, completed from reference TRBV3-1 and TRBJ1-2, reads DTAVSQTPKYLVTQMGNDKSIKCEQNLGHDTMYWYKQDSKKFLKIMFSYNNKELIINETVPNRFSPKSPDKAHLNLHINSLELGDSAVYFCASSQDVGGGYGYTFGSGTRLTVV.

This clonotype was seen many times. This rearrangement joins TRBV12-3 or TRBV12-4 to TRBJ1-2; D may be TRBD1 (5 bases). V lost 5 bases and J 3 bases, leaving 13 bases between the germline ends. The CDR3 runs 14 residues. The DNA for the CDR3 is TGTGCCAGCAGTCCCGGTGGGACTTACTATGGCTACACCTTC. This encodes CASSPGGTYYGYTF.

This chain's CDR3 is CASSWGGEKLFF. CDR3 nucleotides: TGTGCCAGCAGTTGGGGGGGCGAAAAACTGTTTTTT. The V call is TRBV12-3 or TRBV12-4, the J call TRBJ1-4; D perhaps matches TRBD1 (6 bases). The V and J ends lost 4 bases and 8 bases respectively, with 8 bases between them. CDR3 size: 12 residues.

The chain uses TRBV12-3 or TRBV12-4 and TRBJ1-4, with unresolved D. The CDR3 loop spans 13 amino acids. V dropped 5 bases and J dropped 6 bases, with 10 bases sitting between them. The CDR3 reads CASSPRRDEKLFF. In DNA form, the CDR3 reads TGTGCCAGCAGTCCAAGACGGGATGAAAAACTGTTTTTT.

To note about this clonotype: Possible read error: a much larger clone is one base away. The V gene is TRBV5-1, the J gene TRBJ1-1; no definite D call. Germline CDR1 and CDR2: SGHRS and YFSETQ. V gave up 2 bases and J gave up 10 bases, with 21 bases separating them. This CDR3 has 15 amino acids. CDR3 bases: TGCGCCAGCAGCTTCGATAACCCTGCCAGACTAGGAGCTTTCTTT. It codes for CASSFDNPARLGAFF. The full variable domain, completed using reference TRBV5-1 and TRBJ1-1, is KAGVTQTPRYLIKTRGQQVTLSCSPISGHRSVSWYQQTPGQGLQFLFEYFSETQRNKGNFPGRFSGRQFSNSRSEMNVSTLELGDSALYLCASSFDNPARLGAFFGQGTRLTVV.

The CDR3 reads CASSIEARDTDTQYF. In nucleotides, the CDR3 is TGTGCCAGTAGTATAGAGGCCAGGGACACAGATACGCAGTATTTT. The rearrangement uses TRBV19 and TRBJ2-3; D possibly corresponds to TRBD1 (5 bases). Germline V gene data show CDR1 as LNHDA and CDR2 as SQIVND (reference sequence). V shed 0 bases and J shed 2 bases, with 9 bases lying between them. This CDR3 spans 15 amino acids.

This clonotype has ten or more counts. The rearrangement links TRBV12-5 to TRBJ1-1; D not certain. In germline, CDR1 is LGHNT, CDR2 FRNRAP. The CDR3 contains 15 residues. V lost 0 bases and J lost 1, with 9 bases in between. The CDR3 is CASGLVLGGNTEAFF. For the CDR3, the DNA is TGTGCTAGTGGTTTGGTACTCGGCGGGAACACTGAAGCTTTCTTT.

This clonotype was detected a few times. This chain connects TRBV5-1 to TRBJ2-1; D could derive from TRBD1 or TRBD2 (5 bases each). Germline-derived CDR1 and CDR2 are SGHRS and YFSETQ. V was cut by 7 bases and J by 6 bases, with 20 bases left in between. There are 15 residues in the CDR3. Here the CDR3 DNA reads TGCGCCAGCGCCCCCCGGGACCCCGACCTCAATGAGCAGTTCTTC. Translating gives CASAPRDPDLNEQFF.

The chain joins TRBV15 to TRBJ2-5, with a possible D match to TRBD2 (6 bases). The CDR3 totals 14 residues. Trimming left V 1 base short and J 4 bases short, with 10 bases between. The germline gives CDR1 LNHNV, CDR2 YYDKDF (reference sequence). The CDR3 DNA follows: TGTGCCACCAGCAGAGGGGGGGTGGGAGAGACCCAGTACTTC. Translating it yields CATSRGGVGETQYF.

The chain combines TRBV4-1 with TRBJ2-7; 12 bases fit TRBD2. The CDR3 runs to 18 residues. V trimming: 0 bases; J trimming: 3 bases; junction bases outside the gene matches: 9. Germline assignment: CDR1 MGHRA and CDR2 YSYEKL. The CDR3 DNA reads as TGCGCCAGCAGCCAAGATCTAGCGGGGGGGCCGAGTGACTACGAGCAGTACTTC. Its protein product is CASSQDLAGGPSDYEQYF.

This clonotype was seen more than once but under ten times. The rearrangement uses TRBV13 and TRBJ1-2; D gene uncertain. The V end lost 0 bases, the J end lost 4 bases, and 18 bases lay between the germline ends. Germline V gene sequence: CDR1 PRHDT, CDR2 FYEKMQ (reference sequence). There are 17 residues in the CDR3. This CDR3 is CASSLGRGGSWGYGYTF. CDR3 sequence (DNA): TGTGCCAGCAGCTTAGGCCGTGGAGGCTCTTGGGGCTATGGCTACACCTTC.